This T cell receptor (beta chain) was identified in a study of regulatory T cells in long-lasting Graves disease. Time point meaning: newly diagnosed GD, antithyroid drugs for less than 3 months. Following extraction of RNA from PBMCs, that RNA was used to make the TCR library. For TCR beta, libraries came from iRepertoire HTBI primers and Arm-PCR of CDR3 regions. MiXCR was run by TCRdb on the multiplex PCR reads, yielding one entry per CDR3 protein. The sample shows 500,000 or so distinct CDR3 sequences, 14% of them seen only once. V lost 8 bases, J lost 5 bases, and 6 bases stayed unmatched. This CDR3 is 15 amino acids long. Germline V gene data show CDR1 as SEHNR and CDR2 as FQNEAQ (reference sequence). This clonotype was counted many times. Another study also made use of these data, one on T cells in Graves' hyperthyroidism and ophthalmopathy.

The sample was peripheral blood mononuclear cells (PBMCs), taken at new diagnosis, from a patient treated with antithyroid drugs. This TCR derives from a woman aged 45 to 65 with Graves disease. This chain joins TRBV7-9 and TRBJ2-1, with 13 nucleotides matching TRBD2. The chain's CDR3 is CASLYGTSGDNEQFF. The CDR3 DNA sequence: TGTGCCAGCCTTTACGGGACTAGCGGGGACAATGAGCAGTTCTTC.